One sample yielded the 17 T cell receptor beta chains listed below, sequenced in a study of blood T cell repertoires in COVID-19 (dated by TCRdb to 2019 to 2021). Libraries came from the immunoSEQ multiplex PCR assay. What TCRdb holds here is the immuneACCESS table cut down to in-frame rearrangements. Part of the clones is not present; checked against another copy, under half of the missing clones reflect an unresolved V gene, and the others are unexplained. Here the sample has 650,000 to 800,000 clones; 80% to 90% occur a single time. The top ten constitute over 0.2% of the sample. The sequenced sample was peripheral blood. The receptor source for this set is a woman under 30 with acute or convalescent COVID-19.

J is TRBJ1-5 and V is TRBV4-3; TRBD1 aligns across 7 bases. Germline values: CDR1 LGHNA, CDR2 YSLEER. The CDR3 consists of 15 residues. Trimming at V came to 1 base and at J to 7 bases, leaving 7 bases not matched to a gene. CDR3 protein: CASSQGTGRDQPQHF. As DNA, the CDR3 is TGCGCCAGCAGCCAAGGGACAGGCCGGGACCAGCCCCAGCATTTT.

The V call is TRBV9, the J call TRBJ2-7; 7 nucleotides line up with TRBD2. The V gene's germline CDR1 is SGDLS and CDR2 YYNGEE. V gave up 2 bases and J gave up 5 bases; unmatched junction bases: 10. The CDR3 has 15 residues. This chain's CDR3 is CASSVQAGSINEQYF. CDR3 sequence (DNA): TGTGCCAGCAGCGTCCAAGCGGGGTCCATAAACGAGCAGTACTTC.

The J gene is TRBJ2-7, the V gene TRBV10-3, with 7 bases matching TRBD1. V shed 9 bases, J shed 1 base, and the junction held 3 bases outside the gene matches. Germline V gene sequence: CDR1 ENHRY, CDR2 SYGVKD. CDR3 size: 12 residues. The CDR3 loop reads CAIGTASYEQYF. CDR3 bases: TGTGCCATAGGGACAGCTTCCTACGAGCAGTACTTC.

The chain's CDR3 is CASSVPLAGGLNEQYF. In DNA, the CDR3 is TGTGCCAGCAGTGTTCCTCTAGCGGGGGGTTTGAATGAGCAGTACTTC. This chain connects TRBV2 to TRBJ2-7; 11 nucleotides line up with TRBD2. The CDR3 consists of 16 residues. CDR1 and CDR2 from the germline V gene are SNHLY and FYNNEI. The trim removed 4 bases at V and 7 bases at J, leaving 12 bases unmatched.

The chain combines TRBV24-1 with TRBJ2-7; 7 bases fit TRBD1. CDR1 is KGHDR and CDR2 is SFDVKD in the germline V gene. V lost 4 bases, J lost 4 bases, and 15 bases stayed unmatched. CDR3 length: 17 amino acids. The CDR3 sequence: CATSDSSKGGSGYEQYF. For the CDR3, the DNA is TGTGCCACCAGTGACTCCTCTAAAGGGGGCTCAGGGTACGAGCAGTACTTC.

The chain couples TRBV12-5 to TRBJ1-4; D may be TRBD1 (5 bases). The CDR3 sequence is 17 residues long. The germline V gene has CDR1 LGHNT and CDR2 FRNRAP. V lost 6 bases and J 0 bases, leaving 17 bases between the germline ends. CDR3 in amino acids: CASGLGQKTSTNEKLFF. CDR3 coding DNA: TGTGCTAGTGGCCTCGGACAAAAAACATCAACTAATGAAAAACTGTTTTTT. Based on the CDR3 plus reference TRBV12-5 and TRBJ1-4, the full variable domain is DARVTQTPRHKVTEMGQEVTMRCQPILGHNTVFWYRQTMMQGLELLAYFRNRAPLDDSGMPKDRFSAEMPDATLATLKIQPSEPRDSAVYFCASGLGQKTSTNEKLFFGSGTQLSVL.

This rearrangement joins TRBV12-3 or TRBV12-4 to TRBJ2-3; D call uncertain. V gave up 2 bases and J gave up 2 bases, with 2 bases separating them. The CDR3 sequence is 12 residues long. CDR3 residues: CASSLYTDTQYF. DNA of the CDR3: TGTGCCAGCAGTTTATACACAGATACGCAGTATTTT.

This clone was recorded a few times. Distinct nucleotide sequences in the sample also encode this CDR3. The chain uses TRBV6-5 and TRBJ1-2; 7 nucleotides line up with TRBD1. Germline V gene sequence: CDR1 MNHEY, CDR2 SVGAGI. With 4 bases clipped from V and 2 bases from J, the junction kept 1 base outside the gene matches. This CDR3 spans 13 amino acids. CDR3 sequence: CASSLGQNYGYTF. Here the CDR3 DNA reads TGTGCCAGCAGTTTGGGACAGAACTATGGCTACACCTTC.

Only one count was recorded for this clone. This rearrangement joins TRBV7-2 to TRBJ1-1; D is possibly TRBD1 (5 bases). The germline V gene encodes CDR1 SGHTA and CDR2 FQGNSA. This CDR3 contains 15 residues. Between the trimmed V and J ends, which lost 4 bases and 1 base, there was a span of 13 bases. The CDR3 DNA reads TGTGCCAGCAGCTCCTCAGGGTCATCGAACACTGAAGCTTTCTTT. Residues: CASSSSGSSNTEAFF.

The gene calls are TRBV6-5 and TRBJ1-1; D gene uncertain. Germline-derived CDR1 and CDR2 are MNHEY and SVGAGI. The length of the CDR3 is 12 residues. Trimming removed 6 bases at V and 2 bases at J, with 7 bases between. The CDR3 protein is CASSPQNTEAFF. CDR3 in DNA: TGTGCCAGCAGCCCCCAAAACACTGAAGCTTTCTTT.

The J gene is TRBJ1-3, the V gene TRBV5-6, with no clear D. Germline-derived CDR1 and CDR2 are SGHDT and YYEEEE. The V end lost 1 base, the J end lost 0 bases, and 11 bases lay between the germline ends. This CDR3 region has 16 residues. CDR3: CASSLPGIGSGNTIYF. CDR3 DNA: TGTGCCAGCAGCTTGCCAGGTATTGGCTCTGGAAACACCATATATTTT.

The chain combines TRBV12-3 or TRBV12-4 with TRBJ2-1, with D possibly being TRBD1 (5 bases). V was shortened by 9 bases and J by 9 bases, with 15 bases between the two germline ends. The CDR3 extends over 12 amino acids. The CDR3 DNA is TGTGCCAGTCGAGTAACAGGCGTTGAGCAGTTCTTC. Protein product: CASRVTGVEQFF.

The genes are TRBV10-3 and TRBJ2-1, with 10 bases identical to TRBD2. Germline loops: CDR1 ENHRY, CDR2 SYGVKD. Germline trimming cut 4 bases from V and 8 bases from J; bases unmatched to any gene: 11. The CDR3 runs to 16 residues. CDR3 nucleotides: TGTGCCATCAGTGGAACCGTCGAGCGGGGGGGCGATGAGCAGTTCTTC. This encodes CAISGTVERGGDEQFF.

The genes are TRBV30 and TRBJ1-1; D call uncertain. The V end lost 3 bases, the J end lost 1 base, and 9 bases lay between the germline ends. The CDR3 has 13 residues. Per the germline V gene, CDR1 is GTSNPN and CDR2 is SVGIG (reference sequence). CDR3 nucleotide sequence: TGTGCCTGGAGCCCCCGGGGGAACACTGAAGCTTTCTTT. Protein: CAWSPRGNTEAFF.

V and J are TRBV9 and TRBJ1-4, with D maybe TRBD1 (5 bases). Trimming took off 3 bases at V and 6 bases at J, with 9 bases between the two ends. The CDR3 loop spans 13 amino acids. Germline V gives CDR1 SGDLS, CDR2 YYNGEE. CDR3 coding DNA: TGTGCCAGCAGCGACGGGGGGGATGAAAAACTGTTTTTT. Translated, it gives CASSDGGDEKLFF. Supplemented by reference TRBV9 and TRBJ1-4, the full variable domain reads DSGVTQTPKHLITATGQRVTLRCSPRSGDLSVYWYQQSLDQGLQFLIQYYNGEERAKGNILERFSAQQFPDLHSELNLSSLELGDSALYFCASSDGGDEKLFFGSGTQLSVL.

The V gene is TRBV6-6, the J gene TRBJ1-6; no definite D call. Germline V CDR1 and CDR2: MNHNY, SVGAGI (reference sequence). Deletions cut 3 bases from V and 6 bases from J, with 12 bases between. The CDR3 extends over 15 amino acids. DNA for the CDR3: TGTGCCAGCAGTTATAGGGAGGGCGTTAATTCACCCCTCCACTTT. Protein product: CASSYREGVNSPLHF.

This rearrangement joins TRBV11-3 to TRBJ2-7; 7 nucleotides match TRBD1. The junction had 7 bases not matched to a gene; V was cut back by 5 bases and J by 0 bases. Germline lookup yields CDR1 SGHNT and CDR2 YENEEA. The CDR3 length is 15 residues. The CDR3 is CASSPGQVSSYEQYF. DNA for the CDR3: TGTGCCAGCAGCCCCGGACAGGTGAGCTCCTACGAGCAGTACTTC.